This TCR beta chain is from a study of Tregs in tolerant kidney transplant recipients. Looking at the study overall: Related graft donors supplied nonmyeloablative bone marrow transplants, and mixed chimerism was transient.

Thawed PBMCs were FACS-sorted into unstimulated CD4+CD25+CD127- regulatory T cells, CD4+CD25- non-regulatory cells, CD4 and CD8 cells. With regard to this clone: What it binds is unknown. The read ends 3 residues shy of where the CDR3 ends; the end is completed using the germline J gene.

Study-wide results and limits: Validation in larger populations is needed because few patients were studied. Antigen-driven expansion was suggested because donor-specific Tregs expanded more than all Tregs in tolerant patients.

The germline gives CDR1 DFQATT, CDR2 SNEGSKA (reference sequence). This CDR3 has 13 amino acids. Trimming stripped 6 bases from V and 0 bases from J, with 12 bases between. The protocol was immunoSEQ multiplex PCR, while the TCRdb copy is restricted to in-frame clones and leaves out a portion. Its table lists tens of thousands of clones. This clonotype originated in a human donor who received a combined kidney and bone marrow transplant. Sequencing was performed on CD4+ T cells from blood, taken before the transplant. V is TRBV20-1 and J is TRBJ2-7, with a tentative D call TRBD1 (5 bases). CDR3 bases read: TGCAGTGCGCAGGGCACGAGCTCCTACGAG. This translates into CSAQGTSSYE. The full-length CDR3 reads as CSAQGTSSYEQYF.